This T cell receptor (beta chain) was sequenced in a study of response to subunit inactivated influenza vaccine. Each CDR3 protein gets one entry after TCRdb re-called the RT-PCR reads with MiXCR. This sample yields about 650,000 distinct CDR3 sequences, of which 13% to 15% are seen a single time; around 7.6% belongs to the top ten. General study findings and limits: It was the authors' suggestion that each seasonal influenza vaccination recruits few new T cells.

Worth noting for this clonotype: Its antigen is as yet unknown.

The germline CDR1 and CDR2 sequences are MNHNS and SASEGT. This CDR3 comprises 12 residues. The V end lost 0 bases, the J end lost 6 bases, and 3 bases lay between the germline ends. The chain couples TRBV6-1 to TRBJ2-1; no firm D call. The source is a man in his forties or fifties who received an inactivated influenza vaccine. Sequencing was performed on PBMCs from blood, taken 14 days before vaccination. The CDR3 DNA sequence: TGTGCCAGCAGTGAAGCGCCCAATGAGCAGTTCTTC. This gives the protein CASSEAPNEQFF.